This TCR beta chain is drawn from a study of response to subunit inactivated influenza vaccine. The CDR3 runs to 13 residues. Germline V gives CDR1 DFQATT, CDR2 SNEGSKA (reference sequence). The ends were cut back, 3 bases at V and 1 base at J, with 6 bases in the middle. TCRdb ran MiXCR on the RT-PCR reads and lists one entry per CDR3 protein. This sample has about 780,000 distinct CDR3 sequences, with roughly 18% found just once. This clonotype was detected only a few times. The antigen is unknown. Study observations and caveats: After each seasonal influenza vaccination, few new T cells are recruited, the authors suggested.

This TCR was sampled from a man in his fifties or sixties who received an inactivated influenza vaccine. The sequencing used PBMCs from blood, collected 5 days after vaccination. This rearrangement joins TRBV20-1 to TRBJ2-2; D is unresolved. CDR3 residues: CSASRQNTGELFF. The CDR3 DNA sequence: TGCAGTGCTAGTAGACAGAACACCGGGGAGCTGTTTTTT.